The 5 T cell receptor beta chains below come from one sample, sequenced in a study of T and B cells in COVID-19 patients. TRB rearrangements were amplified by multiplex PCR with BIOMED2 TRB-A/B primers. TCRdb re-derived calls from the multiplex PCR reads in MiXCR, one entry per CDR3 protein. The sample carries around 5,000 distinct CDR3 sequences, around 27% recorded once. TRB was amplified from approximately 250-480 ng of blood genomic DNA. The sequenced material came from blood. These receptors were collected from a human donor with active COVID-19.

A single count supports this clonotype. This chain connects TRBV5-6 to TRBJ1-1; D might be TRBD1 (5 bases). CDR3 length equals 12 residues. V gave up 6 bases and J gave up 3 bases, with 9 bases separating them. Germline lookup yields CDR1 SGHDT and CDR2 YYEEEE. The CDR3 sequence: CASTRGDTEAFF. CDR3 DNA sequence: TGTGCCAGCACCCGAGGGGACACTGAAGCTTTCTTT.

This rearrangement joins TRBV6-1 to TRBJ2-7; 8 bases agree with TRBD1. Germline assignment: CDR1 MNHNS and CDR2 SASEGT. V trimming: 6 bases; J trimming: 3 bases; junction bases outside the gene matches: 4. This CDR3 comprises 13 residues. The CDR3 DNA reads TGTGCCAGCAGGGAACAGGGGGTCTACGAGCAGTACTTC. It translates to CASREQGVYEQYF.

The chain links TRBV4-3 to TRBJ2-6; possibly TRBD1 or TRBD2 for D (6 bases each). The V and J ends lost 1 base and 0 bases respectively, with 19 bases between them. CDR3 size: 20 residues. Germline CDR1 LGHNA, CDR2 YSLEER. This chain's CDR3 is CASSQGGAAGRPSGANVLTF. In DNA form, the CDR3 reads TGCGCCAGCAGCCAAGGGGGGGCGGCAGGGCGGCCCTCTGGGGCCAACGTCCTGACTTTC.

The chain uses TRBV10-3 and TRBJ1-3; no clear D. Trimming shortened V by 4 bases and J by 2 bases, and 0 bases separated the two germline ends. Per germline, CDR1 ENHRY and CDR2 SYGVKD. The CDR3 runs to 11 residues. The CDR3 region has the DNA TGTGCCATCAGTGCTGGAAACACCATATATTTT. It encodes CAISAGNTIYF.

The V and J genes are TRBV5-1 and TRBJ1-6, with D maybe TRBD1 (6 bases). Germline V gives CDR1 SGHRS, CDR2 YFSETQ. The length of the CDR3 is 15 residues. V lost 4 bases and J 7 bases, leaving 15 bases between the germline ends. CDR3 loop: CASSGQGINNSPLHF. The CDR3 region has the DNA TGCGCCAGCAGCGGTCAGGGGATCAACAATTCACCCCTCCACTTT.